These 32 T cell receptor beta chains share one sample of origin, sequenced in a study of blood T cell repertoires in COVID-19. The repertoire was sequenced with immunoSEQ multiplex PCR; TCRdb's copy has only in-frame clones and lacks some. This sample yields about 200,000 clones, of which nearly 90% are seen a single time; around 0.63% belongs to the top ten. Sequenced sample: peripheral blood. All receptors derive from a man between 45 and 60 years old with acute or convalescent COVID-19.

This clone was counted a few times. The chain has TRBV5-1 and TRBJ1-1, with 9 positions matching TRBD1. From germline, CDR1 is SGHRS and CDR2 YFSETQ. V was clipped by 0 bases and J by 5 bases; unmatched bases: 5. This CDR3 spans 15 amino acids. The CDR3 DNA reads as TGCGCCAGCAGCTTGGTGGGGGGACAGGGAACTGAAGCTTTCTTT. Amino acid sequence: CASSLVGGQGTEAFF.

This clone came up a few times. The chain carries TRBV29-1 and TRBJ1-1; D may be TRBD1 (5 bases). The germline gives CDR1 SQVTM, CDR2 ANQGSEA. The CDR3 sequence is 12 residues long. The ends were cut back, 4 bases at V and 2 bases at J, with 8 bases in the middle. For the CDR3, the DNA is TGCAGCGTTGGACAGTTCAACACTGAAGCTTTCTTT. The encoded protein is CSVGQFNTEAFF.

The CDR3 nucleotides read TGTGCCAGCAGCTTAAGGACTAGCGGTACGACAGATACGCAGTATTTT. Translation: CASSLRTSGTTDTQYF. The chain uses TRBV7-9 and TRBJ2-3; 10 bases fit TRBD2. The CDR3 is 16 amino acids. Trimming cost V 2 bases and J 3 bases; bases outside gene matches: 5. CDR1 and CDR2 from the germline V gene are SEHNR and FQNEAQ (reference sequence).

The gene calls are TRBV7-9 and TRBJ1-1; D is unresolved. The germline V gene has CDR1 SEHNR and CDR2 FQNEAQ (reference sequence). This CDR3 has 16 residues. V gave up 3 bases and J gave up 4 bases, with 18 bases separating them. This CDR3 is CASSLGKLPRITEAFF. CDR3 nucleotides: TGTGCCAGCAGCTTGGGCAAGCTGCCACGGATCACTGAAGCTTTCTTT.

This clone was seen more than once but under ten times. Here the CDR3 reads CASSRRTGQNTEAFF. The CDR3, as DNA: TGTGCCAGCAGCAGAAGGACAGGGCAGAACACTGAAGCTTTCTTT. The chain uses TRBV5-5 and TRBJ1-1, with 8 bases aligning to TRBD1. With 4 bases clipped from V and 1 base from J, the junction kept 6 bases outside the gene matches. Germline V gives CDR1 SGHKS, CDR2 YYEKEE (reference sequence). This CDR3 spans 15 amino acids.

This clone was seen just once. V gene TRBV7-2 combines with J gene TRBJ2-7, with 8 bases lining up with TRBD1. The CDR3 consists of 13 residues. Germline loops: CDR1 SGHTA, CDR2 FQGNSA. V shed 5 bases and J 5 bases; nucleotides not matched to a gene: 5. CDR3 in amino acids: CASSTRTGNEQYV. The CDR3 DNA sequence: TGTGCCAGCAGCACGAGGACAGGGAACGAGCAGTACGTC.

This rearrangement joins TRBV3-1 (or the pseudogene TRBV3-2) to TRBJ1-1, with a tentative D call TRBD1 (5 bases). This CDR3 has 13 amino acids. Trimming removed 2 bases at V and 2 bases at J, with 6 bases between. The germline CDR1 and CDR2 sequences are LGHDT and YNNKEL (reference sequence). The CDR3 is CASSQTGNTEAFF. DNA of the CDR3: TGTGCCAGCAGCCAAACAGGCAACACTGAAGCTTTCTTT.

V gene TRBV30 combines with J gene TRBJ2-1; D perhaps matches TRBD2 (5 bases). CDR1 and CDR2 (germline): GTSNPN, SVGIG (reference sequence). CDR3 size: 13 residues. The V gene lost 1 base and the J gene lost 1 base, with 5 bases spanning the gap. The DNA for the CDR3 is TGTGCCTGGAGTGGACTATCCTACAATGAGCAGTTCTTC. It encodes CAWSGLSYNEQFF.

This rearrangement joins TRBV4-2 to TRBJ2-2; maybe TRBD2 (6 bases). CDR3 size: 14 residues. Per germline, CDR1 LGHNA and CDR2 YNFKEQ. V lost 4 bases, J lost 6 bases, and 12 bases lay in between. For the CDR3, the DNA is TGTGCCAGCAGCCTCAACTGGGACTCCGGGGAGCTGTTTTTT. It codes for CASSLNWDSGELFF.

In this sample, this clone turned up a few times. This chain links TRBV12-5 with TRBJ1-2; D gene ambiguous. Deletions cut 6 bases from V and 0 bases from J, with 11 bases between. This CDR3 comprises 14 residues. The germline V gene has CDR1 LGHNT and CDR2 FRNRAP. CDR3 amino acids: CASGPTVANYGYTF. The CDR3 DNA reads TGTGCTAGTGGACCAACGGTAGCTAACTATGGCTACACCTTC.

Here the CDR3 reads CASSFRGNEQFF. Here the CDR3 DNA reads TGTGCCAGCAGTTTCCGGGGCAATGAGCAGTTCTTC. This chain connects TRBV6-2 or TRBV6-3 to TRBJ2-1, with D perhaps matching TRBD2 (5 bases). The CDR3 loop spans 12 amino acids. The germline V and J ends were trimmed by 4 bases and 6 bases, with 7 bases remaining between them. CDR1 is MNHEY, CDR2 SVGEGT, per germline.

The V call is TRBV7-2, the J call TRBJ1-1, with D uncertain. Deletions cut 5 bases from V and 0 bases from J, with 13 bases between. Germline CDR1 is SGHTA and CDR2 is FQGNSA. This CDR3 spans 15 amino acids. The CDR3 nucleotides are TGTGCCAGCAGCCTAAAGTCTTTCATGAACACTGAAGCTTTCTTT. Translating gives CASSLKSFMNTEAFF.

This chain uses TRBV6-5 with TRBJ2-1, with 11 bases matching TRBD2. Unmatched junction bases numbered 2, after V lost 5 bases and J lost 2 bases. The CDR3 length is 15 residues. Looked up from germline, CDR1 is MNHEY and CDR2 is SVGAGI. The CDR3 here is CASSRLAGPYNEQFF. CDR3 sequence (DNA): TGTGCCAGCAGTCGACTAGCGGGACCCTACAATGAGCAGTTCTTC.

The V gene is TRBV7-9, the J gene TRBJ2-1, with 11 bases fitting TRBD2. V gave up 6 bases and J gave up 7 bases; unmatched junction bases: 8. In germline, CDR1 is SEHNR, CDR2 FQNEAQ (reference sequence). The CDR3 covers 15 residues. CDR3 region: CASRPTSGRGNEQFF. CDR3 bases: TGTGCCAGCAGACCTACTAGCGGGAGAGGTAATGAGCAGTTCTTC.

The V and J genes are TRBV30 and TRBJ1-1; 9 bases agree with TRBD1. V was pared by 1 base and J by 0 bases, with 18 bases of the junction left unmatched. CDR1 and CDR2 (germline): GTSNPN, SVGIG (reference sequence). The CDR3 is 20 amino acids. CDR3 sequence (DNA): TGTGCCTGGAGTGAAAGCGCACGGGCCTGGACAGGGGATTTGAACACTGAAGCTTTCTTT. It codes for CAWSESARAWTGDLNTEAFF.

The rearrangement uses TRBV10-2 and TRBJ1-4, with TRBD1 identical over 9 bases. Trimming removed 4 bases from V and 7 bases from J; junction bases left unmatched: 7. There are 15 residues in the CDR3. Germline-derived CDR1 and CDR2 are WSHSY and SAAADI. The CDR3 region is CASSAHRGQGEKLFF. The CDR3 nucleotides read TGCGCCAGCAGTGCACACAGGGGGCAAGGTGAAAAACTGTTTTTT.

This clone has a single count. The CDR3 region has the DNA TGCGCCAGCAGTGAGCCCGGACAGGGCTATGGCTACACCTTC. Translating it yields CASSEPGQGYGYTF. The chain couples TRBV10-2 to TRBJ1-2; 8 bases fit TRBD1. The V and J ends lost 2 bases and 4 bases, in that order; junction bases with no gene match: 3. The CDR3 runs 14 residues. CDR1 WSHSY and CDR2 SAAADI come from the germline V gene.

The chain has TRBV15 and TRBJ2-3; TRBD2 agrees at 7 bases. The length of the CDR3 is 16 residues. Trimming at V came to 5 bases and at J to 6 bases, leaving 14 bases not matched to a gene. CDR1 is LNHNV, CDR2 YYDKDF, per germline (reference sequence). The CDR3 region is CATSGGVAGAPDTQYF. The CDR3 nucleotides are TGTGCCACCAGCGGAGGGGTGGCGGGAGCTCCGGATACGCAGTATTTT. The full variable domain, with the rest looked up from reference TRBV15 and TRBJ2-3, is DAMVIQNPRYQVTQFGKPVTLSCSQTLNHNVMYWYQQKSSQAPKLLFHYYDKDFNNEADTPDNFQSRRPNTSFCFLDIRSPGLGDTAMYLCATSGGVAGAPDTQYFGPGTRLTVL.

CDR3 amino acids: CASRVLNEQFF. The CDR3 DNA follows: TGTGCCAGCCGGGTCCTCAATGAGCAGTTCTTC. This chain joins TRBV12-3 or TRBV12-4 and TRBJ2-1; D call uncertain. With 8 bases removed from V and 6 bases from J, the gap between germline ends came to 8 bases. This CDR3 region has 11 residues.

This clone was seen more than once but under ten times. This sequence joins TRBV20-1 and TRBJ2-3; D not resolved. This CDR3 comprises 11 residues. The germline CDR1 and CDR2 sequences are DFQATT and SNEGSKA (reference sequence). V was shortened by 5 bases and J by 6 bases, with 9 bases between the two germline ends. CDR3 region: CSAFSYDTQYF. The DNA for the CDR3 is TGCAGTGCTTTCTCCTACGATACGCAGTATTTT.

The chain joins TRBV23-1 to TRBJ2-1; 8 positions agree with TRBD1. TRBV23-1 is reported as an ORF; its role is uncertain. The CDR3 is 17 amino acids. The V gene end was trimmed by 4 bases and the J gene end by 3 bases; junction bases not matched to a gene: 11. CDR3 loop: CASSLPGGQGFYNEQFF. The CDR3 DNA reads TGCGCCAGCAGTCTACCCGGAGGACAGGGATTCTACAATGAGCAGTTCTTC.

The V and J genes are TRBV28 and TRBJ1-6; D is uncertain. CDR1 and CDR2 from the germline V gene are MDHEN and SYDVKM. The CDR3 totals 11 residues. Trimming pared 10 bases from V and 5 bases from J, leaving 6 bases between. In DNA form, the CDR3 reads TGTGCCACTCGTGATAATTCACCCCTCCACTTT. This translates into CATRDNSPLHF. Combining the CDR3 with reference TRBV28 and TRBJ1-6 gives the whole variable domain DVKVTQSSRYLVKRTGEKVFLECVQDMDHENMFWYRQDPGLGLRLIYFSYDVKMKEKGDIPEGYSVSREKKERFSLILESASTNQTSMYLCATRDNSPLHFGNGTRLTVT.

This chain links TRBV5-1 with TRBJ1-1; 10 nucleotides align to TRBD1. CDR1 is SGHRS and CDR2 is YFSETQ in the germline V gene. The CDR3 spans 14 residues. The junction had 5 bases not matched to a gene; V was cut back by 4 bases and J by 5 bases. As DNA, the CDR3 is TGCGCCAGCAGCCCGGGACAGGGGTGGACTGAAGCTTTCTTT. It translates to CASSPGQGWTEAFF.

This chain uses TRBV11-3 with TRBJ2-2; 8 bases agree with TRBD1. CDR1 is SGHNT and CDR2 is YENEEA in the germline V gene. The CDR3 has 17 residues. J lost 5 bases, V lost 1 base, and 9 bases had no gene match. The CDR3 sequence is CASSLVGTGGRTGELFF. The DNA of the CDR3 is TGTGCCAGCAGCTTAGTTGGTACAGGGGGTAGGACCGGGGAGCTGTTTTTT.

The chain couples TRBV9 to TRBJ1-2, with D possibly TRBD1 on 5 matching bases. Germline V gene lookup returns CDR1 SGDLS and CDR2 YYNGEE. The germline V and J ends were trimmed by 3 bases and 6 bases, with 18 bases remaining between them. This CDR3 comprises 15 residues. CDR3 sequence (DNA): TGTGCCAGCAGCGCCTACAGGTATGGTGTGGATGGCTACACCTTC. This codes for CASSAYRYGVDGYTF.

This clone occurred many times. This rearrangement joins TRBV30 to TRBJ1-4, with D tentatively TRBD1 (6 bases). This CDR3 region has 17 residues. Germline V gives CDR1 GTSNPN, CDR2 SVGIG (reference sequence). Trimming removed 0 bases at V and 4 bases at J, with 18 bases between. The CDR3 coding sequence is TGTGCCTGGAGTGTCACACCCCCAGGGGCCCTTAATGAAAAACTGTTTTTT. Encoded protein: CAWSVTPPGALNEKLFF.

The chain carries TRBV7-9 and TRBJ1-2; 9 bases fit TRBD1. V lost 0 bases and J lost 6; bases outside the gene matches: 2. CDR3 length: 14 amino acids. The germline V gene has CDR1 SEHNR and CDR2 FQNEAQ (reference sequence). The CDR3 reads CASSLATGGHGYTF. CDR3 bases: TGTGCCAGCAGCTTAGCGACAGGGGGGCATGGCTACACCTTC.

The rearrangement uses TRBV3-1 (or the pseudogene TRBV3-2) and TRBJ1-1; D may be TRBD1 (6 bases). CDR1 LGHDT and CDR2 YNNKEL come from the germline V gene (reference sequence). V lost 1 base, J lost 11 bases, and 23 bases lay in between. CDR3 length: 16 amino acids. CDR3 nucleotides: TGTGCCAGCAGCCAAGGATGGTCCCGGGACACGAGTGGGGCTTTCTTT. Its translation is CASSQGWSRDTSGAFF.

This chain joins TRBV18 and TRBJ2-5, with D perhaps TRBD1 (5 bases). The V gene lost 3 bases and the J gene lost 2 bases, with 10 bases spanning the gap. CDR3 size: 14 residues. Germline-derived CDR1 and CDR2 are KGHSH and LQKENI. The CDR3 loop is CASSPLQGQETQYF. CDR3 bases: TGTGCCAGCTCACCGCTGCAGGGACAAGAGACCCAGTACTTC.

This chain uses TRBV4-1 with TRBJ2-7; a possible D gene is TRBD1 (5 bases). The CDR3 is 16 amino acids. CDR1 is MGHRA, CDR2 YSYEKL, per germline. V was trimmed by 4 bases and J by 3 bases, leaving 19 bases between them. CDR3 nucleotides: TGCGCCAGCAGCCCAAGGGGCGACAGTGTACGCTACGAGCAGTACTTC. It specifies CASSPRGDSVRYEQYF.

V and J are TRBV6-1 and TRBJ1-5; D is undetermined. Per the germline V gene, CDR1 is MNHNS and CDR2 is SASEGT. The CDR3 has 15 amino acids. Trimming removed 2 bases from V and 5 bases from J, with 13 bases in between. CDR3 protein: CASSEMGGGHQPQHF. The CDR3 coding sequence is TGTGCCAGCAGTGAAATGGGAGGCGGACATCAGCCCCAGCATTTT.

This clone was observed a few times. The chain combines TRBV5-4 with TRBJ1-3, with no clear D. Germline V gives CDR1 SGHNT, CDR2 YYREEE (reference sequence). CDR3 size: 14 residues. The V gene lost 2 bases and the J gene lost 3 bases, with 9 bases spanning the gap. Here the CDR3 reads CASSLGDGGNTIYF. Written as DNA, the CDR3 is TGTGCCAGCAGCTTAGGAGACGGTGGAAACACCATATATTTT.